Listed here are 6 T cell receptor beta chains from one sample, sequenced in a study of T-cell reconstitution after alpha-beta-depleted transplantation in children. TCRbeta library preparation incorporated unique molecular identifiers. MiXCR was run by TCRdb on the PCR reads, yielding one entry per CDR3 protein. Of 90,000 to 100,000 distinct CDR3 sequences listed, 9% to 15% were seen once; the top ten hold approximately 15%. The source material was PBMCs from the stem cell graft donor, sampled from the stem cell graft. These receptors originate from a human donor who donated a stem cell graft to a child with inherited bone marrow failure.

This clonotype has at least ten counts. The chain carries TRBV5-4 and TRBJ2-7, with D unclear. CDR3 length: 13 residues. The germline gives CDR1 SGHNT, CDR2 YYREEE (reference sequence). V was trimmed by 1 base and J by 0 bases, leaving 5 bases between them. This CDR3 is CASSLYGSYEQYF. Here the CDR3 DNA reads TGTGCCAGCAGCTTGTATGGCTCCTACGAGCAGTACTTC. Based on the CDR3 plus reference TRBV5-4 and TRBJ2-7, the full variable domain is ETGVTQSPTHLIKTRGQQVTLRCSSQSGHNTVSWYQQALGQGPQFIFQYYREEENGRGNFPPRFSGLQFPNYSSELNVNALELDDSALYLCASSLYGSYEQYFGPGTRLTVT.

This clonotype showed up many times. The V and J genes are TRBV29-1 and TRBJ2-7; 10 bases match TRBD2. CDR3 length: 13 residues. The ends lost 6 bases at V and 6 bases at J; junction bases unmatched: 8. Germline CDR1 is SQVTM and CDR2 is ANQGSEA. The CDR3 coding sequence is TGCAGCGTAGCGGGGGGGCTCAAGGGCGAGCAGTACTTC. Translated: CSVAGGLKGEQYF.

This clonotype was recorded at least ten times. The chain links TRBV29-1 to TRBJ1-1; TRBD1 might be the D (6 bases). CDR3 length: 18 residues. V was trimmed by 7 bases and J by 0 bases, leaving 27 bases between them. Germline loops: CDR1 SQVTM, CDR2 ANQGSEA. The CDR3, as DNA: TGCAGCGCCCTAATCCGGGACACGGAAGGGAGTATGAACACTGAAGCTTTCTTT. Translated: CSALIRDTEGSMNTEAFF.

This clonotype came up many times. This rearrangement joins TRBV7-8 to TRBJ1-5; possibly TRBD1 for D (5 bases). V was cut by 5 bases and J by 5 bases, with 13 bases left in between. The germline V gene encodes CDR1 SGHVS and CDR2 FQNEAQ. This CDR3 is 14 amino acids long. The CDR3 here is CASSLSGIYQPQHF. The CDR3 DNA is TGTGCCAGCAGCCTATCAGGGATATATCAGCCCCAGCATTTT.

This clonotype was seen ten or more times. V and J are TRBV3-1 and TRBJ1-1; D uncertain. Germline CDR1 and CDR2: LGHDT and YNNKEL (reference sequence). This CDR3 is built from 14 residues. Trimming pared 3 bases from V and 11 bases from J, leaving 19 bases between. The CDR3 protein is CASSHSDRIPGAFF. In DNA, the CDR3 is TGTGCCAGCAGCCATTCCGACCGAATTCCTGGGGCTTTCTTT.

Many counts were recorded for this clonotype. The rearrangement links TRBV29-1 to TRBJ2-1; 11 bases map to TRBD2. With V trimmed by 6 bases and J by 15 bases, 1 base remained unmatched. The germline V gene encodes CDR1 SQVTM and CDR2 ANQGSEA. The CDR3 spans 9 residues. The CDR3 nucleotides read TGCAGCGTCGGGACTAGCGGGTTCTTC. As protein: CSVGTSGFF.